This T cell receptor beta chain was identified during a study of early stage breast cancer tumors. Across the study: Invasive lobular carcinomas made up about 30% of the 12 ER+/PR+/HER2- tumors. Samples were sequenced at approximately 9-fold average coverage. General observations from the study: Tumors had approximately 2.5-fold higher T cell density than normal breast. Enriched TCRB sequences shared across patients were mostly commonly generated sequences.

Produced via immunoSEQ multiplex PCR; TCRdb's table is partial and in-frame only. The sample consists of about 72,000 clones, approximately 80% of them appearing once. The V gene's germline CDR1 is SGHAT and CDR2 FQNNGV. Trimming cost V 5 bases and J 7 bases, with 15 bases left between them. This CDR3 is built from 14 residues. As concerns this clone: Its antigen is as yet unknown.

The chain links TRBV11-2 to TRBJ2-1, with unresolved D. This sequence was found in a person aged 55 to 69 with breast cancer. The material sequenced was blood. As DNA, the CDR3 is TGTGCCAGCAGCACCCGGGCCAACCTAAATGAGCAGTTCTTC. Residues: CASSTRANLNEQFF.